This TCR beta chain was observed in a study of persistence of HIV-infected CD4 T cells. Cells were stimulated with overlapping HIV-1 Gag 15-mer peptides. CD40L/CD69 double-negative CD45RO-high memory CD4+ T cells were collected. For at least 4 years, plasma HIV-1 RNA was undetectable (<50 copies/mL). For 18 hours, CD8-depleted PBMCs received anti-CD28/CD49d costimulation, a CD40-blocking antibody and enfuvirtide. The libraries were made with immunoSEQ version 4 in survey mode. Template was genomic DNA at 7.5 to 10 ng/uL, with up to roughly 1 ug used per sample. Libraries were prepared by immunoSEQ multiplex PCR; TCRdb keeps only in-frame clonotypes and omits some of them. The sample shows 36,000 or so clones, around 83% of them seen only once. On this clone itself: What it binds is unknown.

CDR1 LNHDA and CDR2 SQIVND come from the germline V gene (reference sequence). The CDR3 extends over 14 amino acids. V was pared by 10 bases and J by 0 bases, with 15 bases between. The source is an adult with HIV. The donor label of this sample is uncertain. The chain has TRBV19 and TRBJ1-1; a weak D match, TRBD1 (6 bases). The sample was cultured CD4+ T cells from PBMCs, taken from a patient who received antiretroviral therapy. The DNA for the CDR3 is TGTGCCACCGTTAGTGGACAGTTGAACACTGAAGCTTTCTTT. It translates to CATVSGQLNTEAFF.